The next 25 T cell receptor beta chains were all read from a single sample in a study of cytomegalovirus exposure and HLA in healthy donors. Clones were sequenced by immunoSEQ multiplex PCR, and TCRdb holds only the in-frame ones, with some missing. There are some 60,000 clones in the sample; 90% to 96% occur only once, and 0.9% lies in the top ten. What was sequenced was PBMCs. Receptor source: a man aged 18 to 30 in good health and CMV-seronegative.

The chain uses TRBV11-2 and TRBJ2-7; 8 bases line up with TRBD1. J was trimmed by 2 bases and V by 6 bases; bases with no gene match: 6. Germline-derived CDR1 and CDR2 are SGHAT and FQNNGV. The CDR3 runs 14 residues. The CDR3 reads CASRGTGWTYEQYF. CDR3 coding DNA: TGTGCCAGCAGGGGGACAGGTTGGACCTACGAGCAGTACTTC.

This rearrangement joins TRBV7-6 to TRBJ1-2, with TRBD1 as a possible D gene (5 bases). CDR3 size: 17 residues. The V end was cut by 5 bases, the J end by 3 bases, with 22 bases between. Germline CDR1 and CDR2: SGHVS and FNYEAQ. CDR3: CASSQNIQLGGDYGYTF. For the CDR3, the DNA is TGTGCCAGCAGCCAGAACATTCAACTGGGGGGGGACTATGGCTACACCTTC.

V gene TRBV7-3 combines with J gene TRBJ2-2, with D unresolved. The germline gives CDR1 SGHTA, CDR2 FQGTGA. This CDR3 is built from 18 residues. Trimming took 4 bases from V and 4 from J, leaving 22 bases between them. This CDR3 reads CASSSCTLMRSRTGELFF. For the CDR3, the DNA is TGTGCCAGCAGCTCATGCACCCTAATGCGGAGCCGCACCGGGGAGCTGTTTTTT.

The sample holds one count of this clone. The chain is built from TRBV15 and TRBJ1-1, with D perhaps matching TRBD1 (5 bases). The CDR3 is 16 amino acids. Trimming pared 0 bases from V and 8 bases from J, leaving 19 bases between. The germline V gene encodes CDR1 LNHNV and CDR2 YYDKDF (reference sequence). As DNA, the CDR3 is TGTGCCACCAGCAGAGATGGCGCGGTCGGGGGAGGAGAAGCTTTCTTT. It is translated as CATSRDGAVGGGEAFF.

The rearrangement uses TRBV6-1 and TRBJ2-1; 10 positions agree with TRBD1. The CDR3 totals 16 residues. V lost 1 base and J lost 7; bases outside the gene matches: 7. Germline CDR1 is MNHNS and CDR2 is SASEGT. The CDR3 DNA is TGTGCCAGCAGTGAAGGGGTAGGACAGGGGGGGAATGAGCAGTTCTTC. This gives the protein CASSEGVGQGGNEQFF.

The gene calls are TRBV21-1 and TRBJ2-4; the table names TRBD1, a call not compared with the DNA. TRBV21-1 is recorded as a pseudogene. CDR3 length: 16 residues. The CDR3 spells CASSTAKSRVGNIQYF. The CDR3 region has the DNA TGTGCCAGCAGTACAGCAAAGAGCAGGGTTGGAAACATTCAGTACTTC.

The chain recombines TRBV28 with TRBJ1-5; 8 positions agree with TRBD1. The germline V gene has CDR1 MDHEN and CDR2 SYDVKM. This CDR3 comprises 16 residues. With V trimmed by 3 bases and J by 7 bases, 11 bases remained unmatched. For the CDR3, the DNA is TGTGCCAGCAGTTTGGGGGGGGGACAGGCACGACAGCCCCAGCATTTT. Amino acid sequence: CASSLGGGQARQPQHF.

The chain joins TRBV18 to TRBJ1-5; tentatively, D is TRBD1 (5 bases). V was cut by 3 bases and J by 9 bases, with 12 bases left in between. The CDR3 sequence is 13 residues long. Germline V CDR1 and CDR2: KGHSH, LQKENI. CDR3 bases: TGTGCCAGCTCACCGACAGCCCAGGGGCCCCAGCATTTT. Translating gives CASSPTAQGPQHF.

This chain joins TRBV7-9 and TRBJ2-1, with D possibly matching TRBD2 (5 bases). CDR3 length equals 13 residues. Trimming removed 5 bases from V and 6 bases from J, with 11 bases in between. The germline CDR1 and CDR2 sequences are SEHNR and FQNEAQ (reference sequence). The CDR3 region has the DNA TGTGCCAGCAGCACTGAACTAGGCAATGAGCAGTTCTTC. Its protein product is CASSTELGNEQFF.

The genes are TRBV7-9 and TRBJ2-1, with 11 bases that match TRBD2. The CDR3 has 18 amino acids. V lost 4 bases to trimming and J lost 6 bases; unmatched junction nucleotides: 14. Germline V gene lookup returns CDR1 SEHNR and CDR2 FQNEAQ (reference sequence). The CDR3, as DNA: TGTGCCAGCAGCTCTTCGGGACTAGCGGCCCTAAGAGTCAATGAGCAGTTCTTC. It encodes CASSSSGLAALRVNEQFF.

The chain joins TRBV18 to TRBJ2-5; TRBD1 agrees at 9 bases. The CDR3 loop spans 15 amino acids. Germline CDR1 is KGHSH and CDR2 is LQKENI. The ends lost 1 base at V and 5 bases at J; junction bases unmatched: 5. CDR3 DNA sequence: TGTGCCAGCTCACCACGGGGGACAGGGATGGAGACCCAGTACTTC. Translated, it gives CASSPRGTGMETQYF.

V and J are TRBV27 and TRBJ2-1; 11 bases map to TRBD2. In germline, CDR1 is MNHEY, CDR2 SMNVEV (reference sequence). CDR3 size: 20 residues. V shed 3 bases, J shed 2 bases, and the junction held 15 bases outside the gene matches. CDR3 nucleotides: TGTGCCAGCAGTTTTAAATCGGCTAGCGGGAGGTCAGCCCCCTACAATGAGCAGTTCTTC. Translated, it gives CASSFKSASGRSAPYNEQFF.

The rearrangement links TRBV5-1 to TRBJ2-1, with TRBD2 identical over 12 bases. V dropped 4 bases and J dropped 6; count of bases not matched to a gene: 8. From germline, CDR1 is SGHRS and CDR2 YFSETQ. The CDR3 runs to 16 residues. The CDR3 here is CASSPTGTSGSNEQFF. The DNA for the CDR3 is TGCGCCAGCAGCCCTACCGGGACTAGCGGGTCCAATGAGCAGTTCTTC.

The V call is TRBV7-9, the J call TRBJ2-3, with TRBD1 matching 8 bases. This CDR3 comprises 15 residues. CDR1 SEHNR and CDR2 FQNEAQ come from the germline V gene (reference sequence). The V segment lost 5 bases and the J segment 2 bases; nucleotides outside the gene matches: 6. CDR3 sequence: CASSPDRDFTDTQYF. The CDR3 bases are TGTGCCAGCAGCCCGGACAGGGACTTCACAGATACGCAGTATTTT.

The chain carries TRBV5-1 and TRBJ1-1, with 8 bases aligning to TRBD1. Trimming removed 3 bases from V and 2 bases from J; junction bases left unmatched: 9. This CDR3 is built from 16 residues. Germline assignment: CDR1 SGHRS and CDR2 YFSETQ. The CDR3 region is CASSWTGTGGNTEAFF. The CDR3 region has the DNA TGCGCCAGCAGCTGGACTGGGACAGGCGGCAACACTGAAGCTTTCTTT.

The V gene is TRBV28, the J gene TRBJ2-1; D gene unclear. V lost 6 bases and J lost 6, with 9 bases in between. The CDR3 sequence is 12 residues long. CDR1 and CDR2 (germline): MDHEN, SYDVKM. CDR3 loop: CASRLIANEQFF. CDR3 nucleotides: TGTGCCAGCAGATTAATAGCCAATGAGCAGTTCTTC.

The J gene is TRBJ2-7, the V gene TRBV29-1, with D perhaps TRBD1 (6 bases). The CDR3 runs 11 residues. The V gene's germline CDR1 is SQVTM and CDR2 ANQGSEA. Trimming shortened V by 4 bases and J by 6 bases, and 10 bases separated the two germline ends. Here the CDR3 DNA reads TGCAGCGTTGGACAACAGGGCGAGCAGTACTTC. This codes for CSVGQQGEQYF.

This clone appeared a single time. This chain links TRBV30 with TRBJ2-1; D is possibly TRBD2 (6 bases). The length of the CDR3 is 17 residues. Germline V gives CDR1 GTSNPN, CDR2 SVGIG (reference sequence). Trimming removed 3 bases from V and 5 bases from J, with 23 bases in between. CDR3 loop: CAWRYSFAGGTDNEQFF. The CDR3 DNA sequence: TGTGCCTGGAGATACTCTTTCGCCGGCGGGACCGACAATGAGCAGTTCTTC.

J is TRBJ1-5 and V is TRBV4-1; a weak D match, TRBD1 (6 bases). V lost 1 base and J lost 0, with 10 bases in between. The CDR3 has 16 residues. Germline CDR1 is MGHRA and CDR2 is YSYEKL. The chain's CDR3 is CASSQAGTHSNQPQHF. CDR3 sequence (DNA): TGCGCCAGCAGCCAAGCCGGGACACATAGCAATCAGCCCCAGCATTTT.

The gene calls are TRBV27 and TRBJ2-3; a weak D match, TRBD2 (7 bases). CDR3 length: 14 residues. CDR1 and CDR2 from the germline V gene are MNHEY and SMNVEV (reference sequence). Between the trimmed V and J ends, which lost 3 bases and 6 bases, there was a span of 13 bases. CDR3 nucleotide sequence: TGTGCCAGCAGTTTTGGGGGGAGGGGGGATACGCAGTATTTT. This translates into CASSFGGRGDTQYF.

The V call is TRBV5-1, the J call TRBJ2-2; D possibly corresponds to TRBD2 (5 bases). The CDR3 runs to 15 residues. Germline V gives CDR1 SGHRS, CDR2 YFSETQ. Trimming pared 0 bases from V and 4 bases from J, leaving 10 bases between. The CDR3 sequence: CASSLVGSLTGELFF. In nucleotides, the CDR3 is TGCGCCAGCAGCTTGGTTGGGAGTCTCACCGGGGAGCTGTTTTTT.

V is TRBV19 and J is TRBJ2-1; 8 bases match TRBD1. CDR3 length: 15 residues. V was clipped by 6 bases and J by 3 bases; unmatched bases: 7. In germline, CDR1 is LNHDA, CDR2 SQIVND (reference sequence). CDR3 residues: CASRATGVNYNEQFF. The DNA for the CDR3 is TGTGCCAGTAGAGCGACAGGGGTGAACTACAATGAGCAGTTCTTC.

This chain joins TRBV19 and TRBJ2-7, with TRBD1 matching 8 bases. The CDR3 extends over 16 amino acids. V lost 5 bases to trimming and J lost 1 base; unmatched junction nucleotides: 10. CDR1 and CDR2 (germline): LNHDA, SQIVND (reference sequence). The CDR3 is CASSAQGQGISYEQYF. In DNA form, the CDR3 reads TGTGCCAGTAGTGCCCAAGGACAGGGTATTTCCTACGAGCAGTACTTC.

The CDR3 sequence: CASSYVAEGRETQYF. The CDR3 DNA reads TGTGCCAGCAGTTACGTGGCTGAGGGAAGAGAGACCCAGTACTTC. The chain carries TRBV6-5 and TRBJ2-5; D is perhaps TRBD2 (5 bases). Trimming removed 2 bases from V and 4 bases from J, with 14 bases in between. Germline assignment: CDR1 MNHEY and CDR2 SVGAGI. This CDR3 has 15 amino acids.

The chain is built from TRBV6-5 and TRBJ2-7; 7 bases are a match to TRBD2. Germline loops: CDR1 MNHEY, CDR2 SVGAGI. This CDR3 spans 15 amino acids. Trimming removed 2 bases from V and 4 bases from J; junction bases left unmatched: 8. As DNA, the CDR3 is TGTGCCAGCAGTTACGGAACGGGAGGATTGTACGAGCAGTACTTC. Amino acid sequence: CASSYGTGGLYEQYF.